The TCR beta chain described here comes from a study of cytomegalovirus exposure and HLA in healthy donors. Study summary: The approximately 660 first-cohort repertoires shared a platform with the 110 or so validation repertoires, as reported in a later analysis. Study outcomes and limitations: According to the study, 160 or so TCR beta chains were cytomegalovirus-associated.

Note on this clone: What it binds is unknown.

V was clipped by 5 bases and J by 5 bases; unmatched bases: 7. Germline CDR1 is LNHDA and CDR2 is SQIVND (reference sequence). This CDR3 contains 14 residues. TCRdb's table, derived via immunoSEQ multiplex PCR, lists solely in-frame clones and lacks some. The sample holds some 220,000 clones, 85% to 95% seen once. Sequenced material: PBMCs. The TCR sequence derives from a woman between 18 and 29 years old in good health and CMV-seronegative. The chain has TRBV19 and TRBJ2-5; 8 bases line up with TRBD1. In DNA, the CDR3 is TGTGCCAGTAGTGCGGGCAGGGGGCTGGAGACCCAGTACTTC. As protein: CASSAGRGLETQYF.